This T cell receptor (beta chain) is from a study of spatial heterogeneity in lung cancer. TCRdb re-called the 5' RACE reads through MiXCR, storing one row per CDR3 protein. In the table there are around 48,000 distinct CDR3 sequences, approximately 5% of which are singletons. Indicated time point: sample taken at primary tumor resection. CDR3 length equals 16 residues. CDR1 SGHTA and CDR2 FQGNSA come from the germline V gene. Trimming cost V 2 bases and J 3 bases; bases outside gene matches: 3. There are many counts of this clonotype. The TCR sequence derives from a male donor with early-stage non-small cell lung cancer. The source material was PBMCs, sampled at surgery. The rearrangement joins TRBV7-2 to TRBJ2-7, with 14 bases that match TRBD2. In DNA form, the CDR3 reads TGTGCCAGCAGCTTATCCGGGACTAGCGGGAGCTACGAGCAGTACTTC. Translation gives CASSLSGTSGSYEQYF.